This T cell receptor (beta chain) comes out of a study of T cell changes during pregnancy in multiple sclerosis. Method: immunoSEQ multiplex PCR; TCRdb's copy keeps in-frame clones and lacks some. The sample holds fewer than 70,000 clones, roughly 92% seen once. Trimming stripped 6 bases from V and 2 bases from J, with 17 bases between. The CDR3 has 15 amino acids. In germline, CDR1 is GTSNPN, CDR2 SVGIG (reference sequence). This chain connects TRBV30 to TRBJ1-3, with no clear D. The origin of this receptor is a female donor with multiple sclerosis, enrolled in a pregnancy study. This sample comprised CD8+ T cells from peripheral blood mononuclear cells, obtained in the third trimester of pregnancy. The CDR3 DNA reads TGTGCCTGTACCCCCGGAGGGCTGACTGGAAACACCATATATTTT. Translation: CACTPGGLTGNTIYF.